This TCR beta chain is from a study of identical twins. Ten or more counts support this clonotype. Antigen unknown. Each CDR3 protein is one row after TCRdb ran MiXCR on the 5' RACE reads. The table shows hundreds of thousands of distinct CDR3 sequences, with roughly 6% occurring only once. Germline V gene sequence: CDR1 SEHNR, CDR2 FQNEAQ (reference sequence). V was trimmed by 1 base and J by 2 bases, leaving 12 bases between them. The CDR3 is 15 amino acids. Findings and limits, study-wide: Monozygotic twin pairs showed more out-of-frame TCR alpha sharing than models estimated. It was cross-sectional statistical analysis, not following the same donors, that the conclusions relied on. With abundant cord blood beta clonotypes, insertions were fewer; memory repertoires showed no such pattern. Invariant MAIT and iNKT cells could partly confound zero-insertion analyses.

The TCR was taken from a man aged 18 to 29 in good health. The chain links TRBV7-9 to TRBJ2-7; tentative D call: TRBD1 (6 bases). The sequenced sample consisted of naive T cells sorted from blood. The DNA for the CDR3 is TGTGCCAGCAGCTTAGGGCAGGGGACGCCCTACGAGCAGTACTTC. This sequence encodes CASSLGQGTPYEQYF.